This T cell receptor (beta chain) was identified in a study of control samples from healthy donors and cancer patients. Clones were sequenced by immunoSEQ multiplex PCR, and TCRdb holds only the in-frame ones, with some missing. The table has about 48,000 clones, approximately 93% seen once. Germline V gene sequence: CDR1 SGHTA, CDR2 FQGNSA. The CDR3 runs to 14 residues. Deletions cut 3 bases from V and 4 bases from J, with 10 bases between. This chain joins TRBV7-2 and TRBJ1-3; perhaps TRBD1 as D (5 bases). This receptor was taken from a woman between 45 and 65 years old with head and neck cancer. Sequencing used PBMCs. The CDR3 reads CASSFDRLGNTIYF. The CDR3 DNA sequence: TGTGCCAGCAGCTTCGACAGACTCGGAAACACCATATATTTT.